This is a list of T cell receptor beta chains from one sample in a study of beta chain features in type 1 diabetes. TCRdb's copy holds only in-frame clones and misses some; the assay was immunoSEQ multiplex PCR. The top ten hold roughly 0.72% of the sample, which has 160,000 or so clones, roughly 9% seen once. The specimen was central memory CD4+ T cells from blood. These TCRs come from a young woman with type 1 diabetes. CDR3s leave out the opening cysteine and the closing phenylalanine or tryptophan. The D gene is left open where the match is weak.

v_call d_call cdr3_aa
TRBV4-1 TRBD1 ASSLGTGDLWGYT
TRBV6-5 - ASSTGTGANVLT
TRBV28 - ASKESSNQPQH
TRBV4-2 TRBD1 ASSWTGGDEKLF
TRBV19 - ASTFDEQY
TRBV28 - ASSTTNVRETQY
TRBV5-1 - ASSLDAATTDTQY
TRBV18 - ASSPGGKNTGELF
TRBV10-2 TRBD1 ASSEWTGNGYT
TRBV18 - ASSPPGLPDNEQF
TRBV19 - ASSTERGRAAYEQY
TRBV15 TRBD2 ATTPGTSGNNEQF
TRBV4-1 - ASSLFRESGNTIY
TRBV7-9 - ASSLGQTTEAF
TRBV7-3 - ASSPTVDSYGYT
TRBV30 - AWSVLGWNEQF
TRBV28 TRBD1 ASRSVDRPLEAF
TRBV6-6 - ASNRRGSFSGNTIY
TRBV29-1 TRBD1 SVEDGTGRDIHNEQF
TRBV28 - ASSETRDYEQY
TRBV7-9 - ASSLRGNIQY
TRBV30 - AWSTERNYGYT
TRBV6-5 TRBD1 ASKMDRGYGYT
TRBV7-9 TRBD1 ASSSADRGSYGYT
TRBV30 - AWSFRGRVRDYGYT
TRBV6-5 TRBD1 ASSQNDRVETQY
TRBV30 - ASKRVSYTGELF
TRBV9 - ASSISGVAYNEQF
TRBV2 TRBD1 ASSRDSEKLF
TRBV19 TRBD1 ASNRQGAGANVLT
TRBV29-1 - SAEGGVGGYT
TRBV7-3 - ASSSLRGKNIQY
TRBV5-4 TRBD2 ASSLGLAGDTQY
TRBV7-9 - ASSLTDQPQH
TRBV6-6 TRBD1 ASSSVQGYYGYT
TRBV27 TRBD2 ASSRTSGIGETQY
TRBV11-2 - ASSPNQGGGETQY
TRBV9 TRBD2 ASSVSREGREQY
TRBV29-1 - SVGGSDGYT
TRBV15 TRBD1 ATSRGSPGQGNYEQY
TRBV18 - ASSPRTGSDTGELF
TRBV6-6 TRBD1 ASSYGTGEDQPQH
TRBV18 TRBD1 ASSPGIGRGRDTDYGYT
TRBV11-3 TRBD2 ASSPGLAGVETQY
TRBV9 - ASGRGEVEAF
TRBV28 TRBD2 ASSIIRTSGRGTQY
TRBV9 TRBD2 ASSFSGVQETQY
TRBV7-9 - ASSEGEGQPQH
TRBV7-9 - ASSSRGEAEYGYT
TRBV25-1 - ASSPLGAAVREKLF
TRBV7-2 - ASSFSGTDTQY
TRBV2 TRBD1 ASSQQGATEAF
TRBV9 TRBD2 ASSVIAGGADTQY
TRBV5-1 TRBD1 ASSLPGTGGDTEAF
TRBV7-2 TRBD2 ASSPALAVQETQY
TRBV30 - AWSVGEVAF
TRBV7-9 TRBD1 ASRTGTDSNQPQH
TRBV12-5 - ASASRLDSSYEQY
TRBV11-1 TRBD2 ASERQAGAGTGELF
TRBV7-8 TRBD2 ASSLGLAGLNEQF